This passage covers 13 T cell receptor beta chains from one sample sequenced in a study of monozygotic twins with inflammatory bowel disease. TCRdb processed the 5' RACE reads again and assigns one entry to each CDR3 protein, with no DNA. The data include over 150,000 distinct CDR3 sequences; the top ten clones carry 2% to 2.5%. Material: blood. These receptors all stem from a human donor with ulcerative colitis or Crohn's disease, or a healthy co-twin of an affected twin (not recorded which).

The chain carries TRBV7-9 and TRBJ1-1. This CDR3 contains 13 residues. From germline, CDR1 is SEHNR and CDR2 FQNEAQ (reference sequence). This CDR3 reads CASSTQLRTEAFF.

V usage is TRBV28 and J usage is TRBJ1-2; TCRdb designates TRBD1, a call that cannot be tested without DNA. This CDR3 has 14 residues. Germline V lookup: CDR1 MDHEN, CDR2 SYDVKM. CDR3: CASFGGSASGGGGF.

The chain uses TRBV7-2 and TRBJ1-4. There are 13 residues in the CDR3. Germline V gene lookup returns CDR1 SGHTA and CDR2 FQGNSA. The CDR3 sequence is CASSLDSFEKLFF.

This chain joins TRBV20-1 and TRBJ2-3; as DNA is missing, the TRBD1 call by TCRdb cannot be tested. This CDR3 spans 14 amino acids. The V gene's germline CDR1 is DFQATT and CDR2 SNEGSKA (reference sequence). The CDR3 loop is CSARRQGATDTQYF.

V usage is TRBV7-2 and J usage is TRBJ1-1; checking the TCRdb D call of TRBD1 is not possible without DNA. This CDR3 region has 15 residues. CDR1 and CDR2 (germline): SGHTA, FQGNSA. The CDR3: CASSLGLGRYTEAFF.

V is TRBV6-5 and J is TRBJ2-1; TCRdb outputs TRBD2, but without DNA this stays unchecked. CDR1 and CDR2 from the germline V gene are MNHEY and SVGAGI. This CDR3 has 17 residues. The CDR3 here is CASSYSGRASVYNEQFF.

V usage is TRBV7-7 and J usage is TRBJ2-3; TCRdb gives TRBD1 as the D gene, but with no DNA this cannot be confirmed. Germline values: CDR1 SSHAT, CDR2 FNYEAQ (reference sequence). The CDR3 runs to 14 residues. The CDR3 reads CASSMGGITDTQYF.

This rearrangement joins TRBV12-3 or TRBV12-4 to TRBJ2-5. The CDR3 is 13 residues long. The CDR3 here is CASSLLGLETQYF.

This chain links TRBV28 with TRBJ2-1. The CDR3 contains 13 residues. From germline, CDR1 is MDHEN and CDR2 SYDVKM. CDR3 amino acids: CASSLGSSNEQFF.

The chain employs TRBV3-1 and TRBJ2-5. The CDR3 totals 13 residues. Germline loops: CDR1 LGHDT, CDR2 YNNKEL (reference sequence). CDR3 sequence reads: CASSKGRQESQYF.

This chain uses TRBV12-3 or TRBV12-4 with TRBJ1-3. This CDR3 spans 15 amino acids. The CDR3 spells CASSLRANSGNTIYF.

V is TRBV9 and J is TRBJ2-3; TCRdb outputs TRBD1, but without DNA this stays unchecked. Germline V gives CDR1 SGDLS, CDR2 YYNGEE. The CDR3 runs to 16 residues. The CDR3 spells CASSTSGQGLRDTQYF.

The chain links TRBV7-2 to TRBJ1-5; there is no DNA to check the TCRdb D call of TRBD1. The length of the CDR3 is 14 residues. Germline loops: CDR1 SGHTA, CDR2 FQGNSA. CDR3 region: CASSSTGGGQPQHF.